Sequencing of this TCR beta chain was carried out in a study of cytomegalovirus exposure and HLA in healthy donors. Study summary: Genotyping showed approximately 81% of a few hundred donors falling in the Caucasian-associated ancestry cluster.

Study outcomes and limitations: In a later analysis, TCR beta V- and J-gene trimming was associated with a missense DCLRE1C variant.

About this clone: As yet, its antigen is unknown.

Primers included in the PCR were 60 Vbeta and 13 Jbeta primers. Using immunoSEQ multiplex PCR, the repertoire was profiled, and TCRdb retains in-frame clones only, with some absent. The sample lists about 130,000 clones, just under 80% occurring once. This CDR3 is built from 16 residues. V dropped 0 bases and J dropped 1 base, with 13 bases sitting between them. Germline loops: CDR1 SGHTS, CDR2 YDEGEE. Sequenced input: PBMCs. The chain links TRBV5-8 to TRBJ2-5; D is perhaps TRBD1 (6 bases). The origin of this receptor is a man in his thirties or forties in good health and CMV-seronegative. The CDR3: CASSLVPGAGQETQYF. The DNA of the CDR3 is TGTGCCAGCAGCTTGGTTCCAGGGGCGGGCCAAGAGACCCAGTACTTC.